The 32 T cell receptor beta chains reported below all come from one sample, sequenced in a study of shared clonotypes between healthy human individuals. Using immunoSEQ multiplex PCR, the repertoire was profiled, and TCRdb retains in-frame clones only, with some absent. Of 640,000 or so clones listed, 72% were seen once; the top ten hold around 1.8%. The specimen sequenced was memory CD4+ T cells sorted from blood. Documented subset: CD45RA-negative fraction. Receptors originate from a woman aged 25 to 39 in good health.

The chain recombines TRBV29-1 with TRBJ2-1, with unresolved D. This CDR3 is 10 amino acids long. In germline, CDR1 is SQVTM, CDR2 ANQGSEA. The V end was cut by 4 bases, the J end by 16 bases, with 14 bases between. The CDR3 coding sequence is TGCAGCGTTGGGGTCGGACGATCCTTCTTC. As protein: CSVGVGRSFF.

As to this clone: Its ends do not fully match the called genes, so a read error is possible. This chain connects TRBV6-1 to TRBJ2-7; TRBD1 might be the D (6 bases). Germline V lookup: CDR1 MNHNS, CDR2 SASEGT. This CDR3 has 15 residues. CDR3 DNA: TGTGCCAGCAGTGAAGTTCTGGGTCTGGGTCAGATACAGGGCTTC. Amino acid sequence: CASSEVLGLGQIQGF.

The chain uses TRBV2 and TRBJ1-4; no firm D call. The CDR3 is 12 residues long. Germline CDR1 SNHLY, CDR2 FYNNEI. The ends were cut back, 5 bases at V and 8 bases at J, with 9 bases in the middle. CDR3 DNA: TGTGCCAGCAGTAATCATGACGAAAAACTGTTTTTT. Protein: CASSNHDEKLFF.

The V and J genes are TRBV7-9 and TRBJ1-1, with unresolved D. Trimming left V 7 bases short and J 0 bases short, with 9 bases between. The germline gives CDR1 SEHNR, CDR2 FQNEAQ (reference sequence). There are 13 residues in the CDR3. CDR3: CASNVVMNTEAFF. The CDR3 DNA is TGTGCCAGCAATGTCGTTATGAACACTGAAGCTTTCTTT.

This clone turned up a few times. V usage is TRBV28 and J usage is TRBJ2-2; D is perhaps TRBD1 (6 bases). The germline CDR1 and CDR2 sequences are MDHEN and SYDVKM. V dropped 7 bases and J dropped 6 bases, with 9 bases sitting between them. The CDR3 has 12 residues. The CDR3 DNA follows: TGTGCCAGCACGGGGACATCCGGGGAGCTGTTTTTT. Residues: CASTGTSGELFF.

The chain has TRBV18 and TRBJ2-7; D is unclear. V dropped 6 bases and J dropped 3 bases, with 15 bases sitting between them. Germline values: CDR1 KGHSH, CDR2 LQKENI. This CDR3 spans 14 amino acids. The CDR3 region has the DNA TGTGCCAGCTCTCATTCGGCAGCCAACTACGAGCAGTACTTC. Amino acids: CASSHSAANYEQYF.

As for this clone: This may be a read error, as it is one base from a much larger clone. V and J are TRBV2 and TRBJ1-1; D gene ambiguous. Germline lookup yields CDR1 SNHLY and CDR2 FYNNEI. CDR3 length: 11 amino acids. Trimming shortened V by 8 bases and J by 1 base, and 5 bases separated the two germline ends. The CDR3 spells CASEGNTEAFF. CDR3 DNA: TGTGCCAGCGAGGGGAACACTGAAGCTTTCTTT.

The chain uses TRBV11-2 and TRBJ2-2, with D possibly being TRBD1 (6 bases). Germline-derived CDR1 and CDR2 are SGHAT and FQNNGV. Trimming removed 3 bases at V and 3 bases at J, with 14 bases between. CDR3 length: 16 amino acids. The CDR3 DNA follows: TGTGCCAGCAGCTTCGAGAGCAGGGGATACACCGGGGAGCTGTTTTTT. Translation: CASSFESRGYTGELFF.

This clone was picked up one time. The chain combines TRBV2 with TRBJ2-3; TRBD2 matches at 7 bases. V lost 4 bases, J lost 4 bases, and 5 bases stayed unmatched. The CDR3 extends over 14 amino acids. CDR1 and CDR2 from the germline V gene are SNHLY and FYNNEI. This CDR3 reads CASSVAGVADTQYF. CDR3 coding DNA: TGTGCCAGCAGTGTTGCGGGAGTGGCAGATACGCAGTATTTT.

This rearrangement joins TRBV28 to TRBJ2-2; TRBD2 agrees at 8 bases. Germline lookup yields CDR1 MDHEN and CDR2 SYDVKM. Trimming took 3 bases from V and 2 from J; bases not matched to a gene: 5. This CDR3 is built from 16 residues. DNA of the CDR3: TGTGCCAGCAGTTTTCCGGGACTAGACAACACCGGGGAGCTGTTTTTT. Its protein is CASSFPGLDNTGELFF. Supplemented by reference TRBV28 and TRBJ2-2, the full variable domain reads DVKVTQSSRYLVKRTGEKVFLECVQDMDHENMFWYRQDPGLGLRLIYFSYDVKMKEKGDIPEGYSVSREKKERFSLILESASTNQTSMYLCASSFPGLDNTGELFFGEGSRLTVL.

The V and J genes are TRBV5-1 and TRBJ2-2; 12 nucleotides align to TRBD1. In germline, CDR1 is SGHRS, CDR2 YFSETQ. Trimming removed 4 bases from V and 5 bases from J; junction bases left unmatched: 6. The CDR3 has 16 residues. CDR3 nucleotide sequence: TGCGCCAGCAGCACCGGGACAGGGGGCCGGACCGGGGAGCTGTTTTTT. Its protein is CASSTGTGGRTGELFF.

The rearrangement links TRBV18 to TRBJ1-3, with D perhaps matching TRBD1 (6 bases). V was cut by 2 bases and J by 4 bases, with 12 bases left in between. The CDR3 contains 15 residues. The germline V gene encodes CDR1 KGHSH and CDR2 LQKENI. The CDR3 bases are TGTGCCAGCTCACCAGGGGGCGCGGCGGGAAACACCATATATTTT. Its translation: CASSPGGAAGNTIYF.

In DNA, the CDR3 is TGTGCCAGCAGCGTAGGGGTAGTGAGGTCCGATACGCAGTATTTT. Translated, it gives CASSVGVVRSDTQYF. The chain combines TRBV9 with TRBJ2-3; no definite D call. Germline V CDR1 and CDR2: SGDLS, YYNGEE. CDR3 length: 15 amino acids. Trimming stripped 0 bases from V and 6 bases from J, with 14 bases between.

This clone appeared a few times. V and J are TRBV5-1 and TRBJ2-7; 7 nucleotides match TRBD2. V dropped 6 bases and J dropped 1; count of bases not matched to a gene: 7. The V gene's germline CDR1 is SGHRS and CDR2 YFSETQ. CDR3 length equals 14 residues. This CDR3 reads CASKTSEVSYEQYF. CDR3 in DNA: TGCGCCAGCAAAACTAGCGAGGTTTCCTACGAGCAGTACTTC.

The chain has TRBV5-4 and TRBJ2-7; 9 nucleotides align to TRBD2. The CDR3 consists of 15 residues. V trimming: 0 bases; J trimming: 5 bases; junction bases outside the gene matches: 6. Germline-derived CDR1 and CDR2 are SGHNT and YYREEE (reference sequence). Here the CDR3 DNA reads TGTGCCAGCAGCTTGGTAGGACTAGCGAGTCACGAGCAGTACTTC. It is translated as CASSLVGLASHEQYF.

The gene calls are TRBV5-1 and TRBJ2-2; the D gene is possibly TRBD2 (6 bases). The CDR3 covers 16 residues. The germline V gene has CDR1 SGHRS and CDR2 YFSETQ. The V end was cut by 4 bases, the J end by 3 bases, with 16 bases between. CDR3 nucleotides: TGCGCCAGCAGCCCGGGACTCGTAGCTTACACCGGGGAGCTGTTTTTT. Protein sequence: CASSPGLVAYTGELFF. The full variable domain, its missing parts supplied by reference TRBV5-1 and TRBJ2-2, is KAGVTQTPRYLIKTRGQQVTLSCSPISGHRSVSWYQQTPGQGLQFLFEYFSETQRNKGNFPGRFSGRQFSNSRSEMNVSTLELGDSALYLCASSPGLVAYTGELFFGEGSRLTVL.

The chain employs TRBV2 and TRBJ1-5; 8 bases are a match to TRBD1. J gave up 3 bases and V 6 bases, and 4 bases lay outside the gene matches. Germline loops: CDR1 SNHLY, CDR2 FYNNEI. The length of the CDR3 is 14 residues. The DNA for the CDR3 is TGTGCCAGCAGGGGGACAGGCAACAATCAGCCCCAGCATTTT. The encoded protein is CASRGTGNNQPQHF.

V usage is TRBV5-1 and J usage is TRBJ2-7, with D tentatively TRBD1 (5 bases). Germline V lookup: CDR1 SGHRS, CDR2 YFSETQ. The CDR3 has 16 amino acids. V gave up 3 bases and J gave up 6 bases, with 22 bases separating them. CDR3 DNA sequence: TGCGCCAGCAGCTCATATTCCGGACACAATAGGGGCGAGCAGTACTTC. It specifies CASSSYSGHNRGEQYF.

V and J are TRBV11-2 and TRBJ1-3; tentatively, D is TRBD1 (5 bases). The CDR3 runs 14 residues. Germline V gene lookup returns CDR1 SGHAT and CDR2 FQNNGV. V gave up 0 bases and J gave up 5 bases, with 8 bases separating them. CDR3 residues: CASSLDGGRNTIYF. In DNA, the CDR3 is TGTGCCAGCAGCTTAGATGGGGGGAGAAACACCATATATTTT.

The chain has TRBV5-1 and TRBJ2-3, with D maybe TRBD2 (5 bases). The V and J ends lost 0 bases and 3 bases respectively, with 11 bases between them. Germline V gene sequence: CDR1 SGHRS, CDR2 YFSETQ. The CDR3 spans 15 residues. The CDR3: CASSLVARKTDTQYF. The CDR3 coding sequence is TGCGCCAGCAGCTTGGTAGCGAGGAAGACAGATACGCAGTATTTT.

J is TRBJ2-1 and V is TRBV20-1; unclear D gene. Trimming took off 5 bases at V and 7 bases at J, with 6 bases between the two ends. This CDR3 comprises 10 residues. Germline CDR1 reads DFQATT; CDR2 reads SNEGSKA (reference sequence). The chain's CDR3 is CSALSNEQFF. The CDR3 DNA follows: TGCAGTGCTCTTAGTAATGAGCAGTTCTTC.

The J gene is TRBJ1-1, the V gene TRBV6-5; 9 bases are a match to TRBD1. Germline CDR1 and CDR2: MNHEY and SVGAGI. This CDR3 comprises 13 residues. The ends lost 7 bases at V and 5 bases at J; junction bases unmatched: 5. CDR3 nucleotide sequence: TGTGCCAGCAAGGGACAGGGAGCTACTGAAGCTTTCTTT. This encodes CASKGQGATEAFF.

V gene TRBV25-1 combines with J gene TRBJ2-1; 11 bases align to TRBD2. Germline CDR1 is MGHDK and CDR2 is SYGVNS. Trimming at V came to 10 bases and at J to 13 bases, leaving 12 bases not matched to a gene. There are 13 residues in the CDR3. Here the CDR3 reads CATLLGTSGEQFF. In DNA form, the CDR3 reads TGTGCCACCTTATTAGGGACTAGCGGAGAACAGTTCTTC.

The chain couples TRBV6-5 to TRBJ1-2, with TRBD1 identical over 9 bases. This CDR3 is 14 amino acids long. The germline V gene has CDR1 MNHEY and CDR2 SVGAGI. V shed 7 bases and J 7 bases; nucleotides not matched to a gene: 10. The CDR3 spells CASTQQGALSGYTF. The CDR3 DNA reads as TGTGCCAGCACCCAACAGGGGGCCCTGTCTGGCTACACCTTC.

This clone was seen more than once but under ten times. This chain uses TRBV10-2 with TRBJ1-3; perhaps TRBD1 as D (5 bases). The ends were cut back, 3 bases at V and 0 bases at J, with 12 bases in the middle. The CDR3 consists of 16 residues. Germline V CDR1 and CDR2: WSHSY, SAAADI. The CDR3 region has the DNA TGCGCCAGCAGTGACGGGGGATGGGGCTCTGGAAACACCATATATTTT. Amino acid sequence: CASSDGGWGSGNTIYF.

For this clone: The sample carries other DNA sequences with the same CDR3. V usage is TRBV5-1 and J usage is TRBJ2-2; D is ambiguous. This CDR3 comprises 13 residues. CDR1 and CDR2 from the germline V gene are SGHRS and YFSETQ. V lost 0 bases, J lost 2 bases, and 2 bases lay in between. The CDR3 loop is CASSLANTGELFF. Written as DNA, the CDR3 is TGCGCCAGCAGCTTGGCCAACACCGGGGAGCTGTTTTTT.

The genes are TRBV11-2 and TRBJ2-7, with D hard to call. V shed 5 bases and J shed 2 bases, with 7 bases lying between them. Looked up from germline, CDR1 is SGHAT and CDR2 is FQNNGV. The CDR3 extends over 12 amino acids. DNA for the CDR3: TGTGCCAGCAGCATTTATACCTACGAGCAGTACTTC. Its translation: CASSIYTYEQYF.

This clone is a singleton in its sample. V gene TRBV2 combines with J gene TRBJ2-1; 10 bases align to TRBD2. V lost 11 bases and J lost 5; bases outside the gene matches: 3. Per germline, CDR1 SNHLY and CDR2 FYNNEI. This CDR3 is 12 amino acids long. The CDR3 DNA follows: TGTGCCCGGACTAGCGGCAACAATGAGCAGTTCTTC. Amino acids: CARTSGNNEQFF. Looking up the rest from reference TRBV2 and TRBJ2-1 gives the full variable domain: EPEVTQTPSHQVTQMGQEVILRCVPISNHLYFYWYRQILGQKVEFLVSFYNNEISEKSEIFDDQFSVERPDGSNFTLKIRSTKLEDSAMYFCARTSGNNEQFFGPGTRLTVL.

The rearrangement links TRBV27 to TRBJ2-7; D call uncertain. Trimming cost V 6 bases and J 7 bases, with 22 bases left between them. CDR3 size: 15 residues. CDR1 and CDR2 from the germline V gene are MNHEY and SMNVEV (reference sequence). For the CDR3, the DNA is TGTGCCAGCAGCCTCCGGGCCGTAGCTGCGAGGGAGCAGTACTTC. It codes for CASSLRAVAAREQYF.

Remarks on this clone: A much more abundant neighbour one base away suggests this may be a read error. The genes are TRBV2 and TRBJ1-1; no clear D gene. V was cut by 5 bases and J by 1 base, with 5 bases left in between. Germline CDR1 is SNHLY and CDR2 is FYNNEI. The CDR3 is 12 residues long. CDR3 residues: CASSYRNTEAFF. As DNA, the CDR3 is TGTGCCAGCAGTTACAGGAACACTGAAGCTTTCTTT. The full variable domain, in which reference TRBV2 and TRBJ1-1 provide the parts outside the CDR3, is EPEVTQTPSHQVTQMGQEVILRCVPISNHLYFYWYRQILGQKVEFLVSFYNNEISEKSEIFDDQFSVERPDGSNFTLKIRSTKLEDSAMYFCASSYRNTEAFFGQGTRLTVV.

This chain joins TRBV28 and TRBJ2-1; 10 bases are a match to TRBD2. The CDR3 contains 13 residues. V shed 5 bases, J shed 6 bases, and the junction held 1 base outside the gene matches. CDR1 is MDHEN and CDR2 is SYDVKM in the germline V gene. CDR3 sequence: CASSRTSGNEQFF. The CDR3 coding sequence is TGTGCCAGCAGTAGGACTAGCGGCAATGAGCAGTTCTTC. Combining the CDR3 with reference TRBV28 and TRBJ2-1 gives the whole variable domain DVKVTQSSRYLVKRTGEKVFLECVQDMDHENMFWYRQDPGLGLRLIYFSYDVKMKEKGDIPEGYSVSREKKERFSLILESASTNQTSMYLCASSRTSGNEQFFGPGTRLTVL.

A few counts support this clone. This chain uses TRBV28 with TRBJ2-7; D perhaps matches TRBD1 (6 bases). Looked up from germline, CDR1 is MDHEN and CDR2 is SYDVKM. Deletions cut 2 bases from V and 2 bases from J, with 22 bases between. The CDR3 runs 18 residues. The CDR3 loop reads CASSLPRGQQGNPYEQYF. Written as DNA, the CDR3 is TGTGCCAGCAGTTTACCGAGGGGCCAACAGGGCAACCCCTACGAGCAGTACTTC.